The entry below gives a single TCR beta chain sequence along with its context. This record comes from a study of blood T cell repertoires in COVID-19. The wider study: Samples came from the United States, Italy and Spain, spanning acute and convalescent COVID-19. PBMCs, B-cell-depleted T cells, or T cells provided the cDNA or gDNA that made up the material.

The germline V gene encodes CDR1 MNHNS and CDR2 SASEGT. This CDR3 is 15 amino acids long. The V and J ends lost 3 bases and 6 bases, in that order; junction bases with no gene match: 9. Seattle participants joined during active infection and were tracked over time. Authors' methods: Amplified reference gene primers provided the basis for estimating nucleated cell counts. Profiled with immunoSEQ multiplex PCR; TCRdb holds only in-frame clones, not every one. The V and J calls and clone size come from that table; D and trimming were worked out from the DNA. The sample holds 130,000 or so clones, about 76% seen once.

The chain carries TRBV6-1 and TRBJ1-1; 8 positions match TRBD1. The sample was peripheral blood. The source is a woman aged 70-85 years with COVID-19, enrolled during active disease. CDR3 nucleotide sequence: TGTGCCAGCAGTGATTCTCGTACAGGGGGGGCTGAAGCTTTCTTT. Amino acids: CASSDSRTGGAEAFF.